This record covers a single T cell receptor (beta chain). Its antigen remains unknown. Separation from the roughly 700-subject first cohort characterized the approximately 120-subject validation cohort, to which the donors belonged. The V gene's germline CDR1 is MNHEY and CDR2 SVGAGI. V lost 2 bases to trimming and J lost 0 bases, with 8 bases between them. CDR3 length: 14 amino acids. This entry comes from a study of cytomegalovirus exposure and HLA in healthy donors. Study-level results: Cytomegalovirus-associated status was assigned to about 150 TCR beta chains. Many donors carried some public TCRs, although rarity characterized most TCR sequences. In vitro assays verified that a few CMV-associated chains recognized CMV antigens specifically.

Method: immunoSEQ multiplex PCR; TCRdb's copy keeps in-frame clones and lacks some. The table has about 130,000 clones, roughly nine tenths seen once. The specimen was PBMCs. The source is a man aged 30 to 39 in good health and CMV-seronegative. The chain couples TRBV6-5 to TRBJ2-7; maybe TRBD2 (5 bases). The CDR3 sequence is CASSYRGSSYEQYF. The CDR3, as DNA: TGTGCCAGCAGTTACCGGGGAAGCTCCTACGAGCAGTACTTC.